Listed below are T cell receptor beta chains from one sample, sequenced in a study of T cell responses to AZD1222 COVID-19 vaccine. TCRdb's table, derived via immunoSEQ multiplex PCR, lists solely in-frame clones and lacks some. The sample holds about 110,000 clones, roughly nine tenths seen once. The source material was peripheral blood, sampled on day 0 of AZD1222 vaccination. These receptors all stem from an adult in good health. Both conserved end residues are part of each CDR3. Size is omitted from some rows. Given values are once, few, many or a class for expanded clones.

>TRBJ1-1|NA|TRBV9
CASSPTRGLGTEAFF
>TRBJ1-3|once|TRBV27
CASSQGGGSGNTIYF
>TRBJ2-5|NA|TRBV7-9
CASSLGQGVGETQYF
>TRBJ2-3|NA|TRBV18
CASSPRTGISDTQYF
>TRBJ2-1|NA|TRBV5-5
CASSWTGLSNEQFF
>TRBJ1-2|NA|TRBV5-4
CASSLYEGGYTF
>TRBJ2-7|NA|TRBV6-5
CASSSPGQGHEQYF
>TRBJ1-4|once|TRBV7-2
CASRTRQGNEKLFF
>TRBJ2-1|NA|TRBV13
CASSWFLTREQFF
>TRBJ2-7|NA|TRBV28
CASSSSPGGGRSSYEQYF
>TRBJ2-3|NA|TRBV21-1
CASSKPPGATQYF
>TRBJ2-2|NA|TRBV4-2
CASSPNVGELFF
>TRBJ2-1|NA|TRBV27
CASGSYSYNEQFF
>TRBJ2-3|once|TRBV6-5
CASSSPTDTQYF
>TRBJ2-1|NA|TRBV6-5
CASGGGALREQFF
>TRBJ2-1|NA|TRBV6-5
CASTTTRDEQFF
>TRBJ1-1|NA|TRBV7-3
CASSVGGTEAFF
>TRBJ2-7|NA|TRBV4-2
CASSQGQGFEQYF
>TRBJ1-2|NA|TRBV2
CASSEAEGFGYTF
>TRBJ2-3|NA|TRBV28
CASSTPSDTQYF
>TRBJ2-7|NA|TRBV24-1
CATSDPQGSGYEQYF
>TRBJ1-1|NA|TRBV7-3
CASSPAARGTEAFF
>TRBJ2-2|once|TRBV7-2
CASSIKPGSIAGELFF
>TRBJ1-5|NA|TRBV11-2
CASRGEGDQPQHF
>TRBJ2-2|NA|TRBV18
CASSPGQYTGELFF
>TRBJ2-1|NA|TRBV4-1
CASSRGGRDNEQFF
>TRBJ1-1|NA|TRBV3-1/TRBV3-2
CASSLGGGLNTEAFF
>TRBJ2-3|NA|TRBV9
CASGGSALSTDTQYF
>TRBJ1-1|NA|TRBV19
CASTPRGQGAKNTEAFF
>TRBJ2-7|NA|TRBV10-2
CASKGTSLGEQYF
>TRBJ2-1|NA|TRBV20-1
CSASLGRGSYNEQFF
>TRBJ1-1|NA|TRBV5-4
CASSLGAENTEAFF
>TRBJ2-1|NA|TRBV11-3
CASSQLRSYNEQFF
>TRBJ2-2|NA|TRBV9
CASSVAGGGFAGELFF
>TRBJ2-1|NA|TRBV19
CASSLWTSGTSGNEQFF
>TRBJ2-1|NA|TRBV15
CATSRDIASGTRNEQFF
>TRBJ1-1|NA|TRBV30
CAWSWQGGAEAFF
>TRBJ1-3|NA|TRBV3-1/TRBV3-2
CASRDYTLSGNTIYF
>TRBJ2-1|NA|TRBV5-1
CASSFRDLSEQFF
>TRBJ2-1|NA|TRBV9
CASSPHGQGFYNEQFF
>TRBJ1-2|NA|TRBV6-5
CASTGPTTGYTF